These 3 T cell receptor beta chains share one sample of origin, sequenced in a study of technical replicates of blood from a handful of donors. Sequencing used immunoSEQ multiplex PCR; TCRdb keeps in-frame clones, though not all of them. The sample shows about 85,000 clones, 85% to 95% of them seen only once. Material for sequencing was T cells isolated from PBMCs. Source of these receptors: a human donor in good health.

CDR3 sequence: CASSSPGFQEQFF. The CDR3, as DNA: TGTGCCAGCAGCTCGCCGGGATTTCAAGAGCAGTTCTTC. This chain connects TRBV4-2 to TRBJ2-1; possibly TRBD2 for D (5 bases). This CDR3 has 13 amino acids. Germline assignment: CDR1 LGHNA and CDR2 YNFKEQ. The V and J ends lost 5 bases and 10 bases respectively, with 15 bases between them.

The chain links TRBV7-9 to TRBJ1-2; 8 nucleotides agree with TRBD1. The V and J ends lost 5 bases and 7 bases, in that order; junction bases with no gene match: 3. Germline lookup yields CDR1 SEHNR and CDR2 FQNEAQ (reference sequence). CDR3 length equals 12 residues. This CDR3 is CASSQTGVGYTF. DNA of the CDR3: TGTGCCAGCAGCCAGACAGGGGTTGGCTACACCTTC. Variable domain in full (rest from reference TRBV7-9 and TRBJ1-2): DTGVSQNPRHKITKRGQNVTFRCDPISEHNRLYWYRQTLGQGPEFLTYFQNEAQLEKSRLLSDRFSAERPKGSFSTLEIQRTEQGDSAMYLCASSQTGVGYTFGSGTRLTVV.

V gene TRBV6-4 combines with J gene TRBJ1-1; 7 bases are shared with TRBD1. V lost 6 bases, J lost 5 bases, and 12 bases stayed unmatched. CDR3 length: 15 residues. Germline CDR1 is MRHNA and CDR2 is SNTAGT. CDR3 protein: CASRDLTQGKTEAFF. CDR3 nucleotides: TGTGCCAGCAGGGATCTTACACAGGGGAAGACTGAAGCTTTCTTT.